This TCR beta chain came from a study of blood T cell repertoires in COVID-19. Study overall: Spain, Italy and the United States supplied samples that represented acute and convalescent COVID-19. T cells, B-cell-depleted T cells, or PBMCs supplied cDNA or gDNA.

The CDR3 is made up of 15 amino acids. Per the germline V gene, CDR1 is WNHNN and CDR2 is SYGVQD (reference sequence). V lost 5 bases, J lost 2 bases, and 13 bases lay in between. Per the original data handling: Reference gene primers were amplified, and this amplification served to estimate nucleated cell counts. Profiling relied on immunoSEQ multiplex PCR, and the TCRdb table lists in-frame clones only, not all of them. D and trimming come from the DNA, and the V and J calls and clone size come from that table. The sample holds fewer than 450,000 clones, roughly 87% seen once. Study members were between about 18 and 100 years old and lived in 24 US regions.

V usage is TRBV10-1 and J usage is TRBJ1-3; possible D gene TRBD1, 6 bases. The TCR originated in a woman between 40 and 50 years old with acute COVID-19. The sequenced sample was PBMCs or T cells enriched from blood (not recorded which). CDR3: CASSPDRNAGNTIYF. CDR3 nucleotides: TGCGCCAGCAGTCCAGACAGGAACGCTGGAAACACCATATATTTT.